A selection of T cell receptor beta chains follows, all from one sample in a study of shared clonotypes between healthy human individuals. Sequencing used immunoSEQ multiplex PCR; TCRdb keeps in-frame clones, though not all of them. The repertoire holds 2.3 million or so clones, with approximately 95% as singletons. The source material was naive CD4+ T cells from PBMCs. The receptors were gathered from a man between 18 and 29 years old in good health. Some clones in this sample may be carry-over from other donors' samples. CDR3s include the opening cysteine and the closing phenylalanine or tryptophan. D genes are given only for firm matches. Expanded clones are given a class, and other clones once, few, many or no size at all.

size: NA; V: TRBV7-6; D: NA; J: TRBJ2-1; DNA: TGTGCCAGCAGCTTAGACAGGGCCCGGCTGGACAATGAGCAGTTCTTC; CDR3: CASSLDRARLDNEQFF
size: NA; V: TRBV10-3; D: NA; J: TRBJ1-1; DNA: TGTGCCATCAGTGTCCCGGGGAACACTGAAGCTTTCTTT; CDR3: CAISVPGNTEAFF
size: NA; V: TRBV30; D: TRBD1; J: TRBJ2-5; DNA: TGTGCCTGGAGTGCAGGGGGCATACAAGAGACCCAGTACTTC; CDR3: CAWSAGGIQETQYF
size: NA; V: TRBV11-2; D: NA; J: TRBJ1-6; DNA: TGTGCCAGCAGCTTAGTCGGCAGGGGAGGGTCACCCCTCCACTTT; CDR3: CASSLVGRGGSPLHF
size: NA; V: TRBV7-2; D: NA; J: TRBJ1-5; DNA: TGTGCCAGCAGCTTAGATCGGGGGTCTTGGGGTCAGCCCCAGCATTTT; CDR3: CASSLDRGSWGQPQHF
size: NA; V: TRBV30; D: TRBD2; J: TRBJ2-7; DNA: TGTGCCTGGAGACGGGGGGACGAGCAGTACTTC; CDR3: CAWRRGDEQYF
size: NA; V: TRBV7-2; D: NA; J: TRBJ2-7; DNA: TGTGCCAGCAGCTTCTACGGGGCGGAGGGCGAGCAGTACTTC; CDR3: CASSFYGAEGEQYF
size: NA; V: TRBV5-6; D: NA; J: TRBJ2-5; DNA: TGTGCCAGCAGCTTGCCTATCCAAGAGACCCAGTACTTC; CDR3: CASSLPIQETQYF
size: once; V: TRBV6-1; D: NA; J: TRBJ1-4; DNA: TGTGCCAGCAGTGAAGCGCATAGGGCGGCTAATGAAAAACTGTTTTTT; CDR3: CASSEAHRAANEKLFF
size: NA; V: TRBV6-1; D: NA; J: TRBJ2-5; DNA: TGTGCCAGCAGGACGGCAGGCCAAGAGACCCAGTACTTC; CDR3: CASRTAGQETQYF
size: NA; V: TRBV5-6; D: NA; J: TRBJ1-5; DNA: TGTGCCAGCAGCCGCTGGACAGAGACCAATCAGCCCCAGCATTTT; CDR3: CASSRWTETNQPQHF
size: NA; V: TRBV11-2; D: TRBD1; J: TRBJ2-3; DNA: TGTGCCAGCAGCCTACGGACAGGGATCAGCACAGATACGCAGTATTTT; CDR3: CASSLRTGISTDTQYF
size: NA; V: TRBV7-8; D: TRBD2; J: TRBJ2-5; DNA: TGTGCCAGCAGCTTAGAAGCGGGAGGGCCAGGGGAGACCCAGTACTTC; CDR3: CASSLEAGGPGETQYF
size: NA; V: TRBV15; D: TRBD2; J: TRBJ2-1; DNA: TGTGCCACCCGGGAGCTAGCGGGTCCCAATGAGCAGTTCTTC; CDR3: CATRELAGPNEQFF
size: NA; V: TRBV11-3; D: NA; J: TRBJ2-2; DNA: TGTGCCAGCAGCCGCGGCCGTACCGGGGAGCTGTTTTTT; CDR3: CASSRGRTGELFF
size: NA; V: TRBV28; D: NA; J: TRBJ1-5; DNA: TGTGCCACCTCCCTGGGAAGGGAAAAGCAGCCCCAGCATTTT; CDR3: CATSLGREKQPQHF
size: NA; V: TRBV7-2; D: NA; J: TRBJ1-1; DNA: TGTGCCAGCAGCCTAAAGGGACCGCAGAACACTGAAGCTTTCTTT; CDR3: CASSLKGPQNTEAFF
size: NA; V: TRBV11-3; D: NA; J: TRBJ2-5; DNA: TGTGCCAGCAGCCTCGACAGAGAGACCCAGTACTTC; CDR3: CASSLDRETQYF
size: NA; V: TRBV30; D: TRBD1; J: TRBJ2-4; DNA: TGTGCCTGGAGCGTCGGGACAGGGGGCGGTAAAAACATTCAGTACTTC; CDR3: CAWSVGTGGGKNIQYF
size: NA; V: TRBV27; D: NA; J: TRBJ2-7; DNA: TGTGCCAGCAGTTTTGCGGGAAAGGTTTCCGAGCAGTACTTC; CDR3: CASSFAGKVSEQYF
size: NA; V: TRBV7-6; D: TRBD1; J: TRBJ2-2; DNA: TGTGCCAGCAGCTTAATAGGGGACAGAAACACCGGGGAGCTGTTTTTT; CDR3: CASSLIGDRNTGELFF
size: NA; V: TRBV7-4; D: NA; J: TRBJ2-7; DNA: TGTGCCAGCAGCAGCAGACAGCAAATTACCTACGAGCAGTACTTC; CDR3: CASSSRQQITYEQYF
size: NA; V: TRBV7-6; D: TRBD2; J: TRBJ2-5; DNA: TGTGCCAGCAGCTTAGCGCCGGGAGTAGCGGGACAAGAGACCCAGTACTTC; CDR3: CASSLAPGVAGQETQYF
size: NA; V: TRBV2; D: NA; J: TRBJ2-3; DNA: TGTGCCAGCAGTTACTCGGGGGTGGCAGATACGCAGTATTTT; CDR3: CASSYSGVADTQYF
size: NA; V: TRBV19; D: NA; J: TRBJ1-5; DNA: TGTGCCAGTAGTATAGGAAATCAGCCCCAGCATTTT; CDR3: CASSIGNQPQHF
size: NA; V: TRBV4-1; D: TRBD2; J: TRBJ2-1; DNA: TGCGCCAGCAGCCAAGGGAGGGCGGGAGGACGGAATGAGCAGTTCTTC; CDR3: CASSQGRAGGRNEQFF
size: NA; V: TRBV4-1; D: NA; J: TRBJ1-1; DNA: TGCGCCAGCAGCCAAGGGGTTGCGAGACTGACAAACACTGAAGCTTTCTTT; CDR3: CASSQGVARLTNTEAFF
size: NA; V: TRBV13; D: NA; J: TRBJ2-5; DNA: TGTGCCAGCAGCTTAGTCAGGGGTGAGACCCAGTACTTC; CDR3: CASSLVRGETQYF
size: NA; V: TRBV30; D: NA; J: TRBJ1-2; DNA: TGTGCCTACCGGGCCTTACTAATCGATGGCTACACCTTC; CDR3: CAYRALLIDGYTF
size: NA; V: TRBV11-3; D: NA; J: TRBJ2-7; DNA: TGTGCCAGCAGCATTGGACGGAATTACGAGCAGTACTTC; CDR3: CASSIGRNYEQYF
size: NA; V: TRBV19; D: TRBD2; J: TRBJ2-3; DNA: TGTGCCAGTACCGGACCGGGACTAGCGAGTACAGATACGCAGTATTTT; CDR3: CASTGPGLASTDTQYF
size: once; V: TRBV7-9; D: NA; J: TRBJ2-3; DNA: TGTGCCAGCAGCTCCGGTTTTCCGAAGCAGTATTTT; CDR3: CASSSGFPKQYF
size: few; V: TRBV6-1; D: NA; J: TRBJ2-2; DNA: TGTGCCAGCGGTAATACGAACACCGGGGAGCTGTTTTTT; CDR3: CASGNTNTGELFF
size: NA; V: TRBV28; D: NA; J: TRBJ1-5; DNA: TGTGCCAGCAGTTTCGGTCAGGCGACCAATCAGCCCCAGCATTTT; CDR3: CASSFGQATNQPQHF
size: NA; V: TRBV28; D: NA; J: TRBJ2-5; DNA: TGTGCCAGCAGCCGGGACGGCCAAGAGACCCAGTACTTC; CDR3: CASSRDGQETQYF
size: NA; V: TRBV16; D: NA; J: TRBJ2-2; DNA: TGTGCCAGCAGCTTGAGGCCCACCGGGGAGCTGTTTTTT; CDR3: CASSLRPTGELFF
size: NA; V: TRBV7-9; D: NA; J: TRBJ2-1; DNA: TGTGCCAGCAGCTTAGCCGCGGGACACTCATACAATGAGCAGTTCTTC; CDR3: CASSLAAGHSYNEQFF
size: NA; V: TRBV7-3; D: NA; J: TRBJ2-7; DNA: TGTGCCAGCAGCTTAACGTGGGCAGGCCCAGACGAGCAGTACTTC; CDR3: CASSLTWAGPDEQYF
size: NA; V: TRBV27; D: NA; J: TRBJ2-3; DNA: TGTGCCAGCAAACCAAGCGGCACAGATACGCAGTATTTT; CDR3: CASKPSGTDTQYF
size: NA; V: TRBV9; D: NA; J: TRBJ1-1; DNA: TGTGCCAGCAGCGCTAAATACACTGAAGCTTTCTTT; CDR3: CASSAKYTEAFF
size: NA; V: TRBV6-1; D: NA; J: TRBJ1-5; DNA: TGTGCCAGCACGTCGGGTCAGCCCCAGCATTTT; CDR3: CASTSGQPQHF
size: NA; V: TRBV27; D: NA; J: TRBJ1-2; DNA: TGTGCCAGCAGCCCCCAGAGCAGGGCGGTTAGGGGCTACACCTTC; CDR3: CASSPQSRAVRGYTF
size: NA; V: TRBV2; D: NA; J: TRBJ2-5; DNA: TGTGCCAGCAGTGGGACGGACCAAGAGACCCAGTACTTC; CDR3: CASSGTDQETQYF
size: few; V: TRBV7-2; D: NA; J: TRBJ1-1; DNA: TGTGCCAGCGTGATTCATCTAGGGAACACTGAAGCTTTCTTT; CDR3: CASVIHLGNTEAFF
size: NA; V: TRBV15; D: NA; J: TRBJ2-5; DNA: TGTGCCACCAGCAGAGATCAGGGGAGGGAGACCCAGTACTTC; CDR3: CATSRDQGRETQYF